The clone carrying this TCR beta chain was counted only a few times. The entry originates in a study of T-cell reconstitution after alpha-beta-depleted transplantation in children. A library of TCRbeta sequences, prepared with unique molecular identifiers, was generated. MiXCR, applied by TCRdb to the PCR reads, yields one record per CDR3 protein. The repertoire includes about 400,000 distinct CDR3 sequences, about an eighth of them detected once, and 3.5% to 4.5% sits in the top ten. The germline V gene encodes CDR1 LGHNA and CDR2 YSLEER. Trimming removed 3 bases from V and 7 bases from J, with 15 bases in between. This CDR3 has 15 amino acids.

Here the sequenced sample was PBMCs, taken from the stem cell graft. The TCR was taken from a human donor who donated a stem cell graft to a child with Fanconi anemia. The chain combines TRBV4-3 with TRBJ1-4; possible D gene TRBD1, 5 bases. DNA for the CDR3: TGCGCCAGCAGCCAGGCCCGGGACCTATTTGAAAAACTGTTTTTT. This encodes CASSQARDLFEKLFF.